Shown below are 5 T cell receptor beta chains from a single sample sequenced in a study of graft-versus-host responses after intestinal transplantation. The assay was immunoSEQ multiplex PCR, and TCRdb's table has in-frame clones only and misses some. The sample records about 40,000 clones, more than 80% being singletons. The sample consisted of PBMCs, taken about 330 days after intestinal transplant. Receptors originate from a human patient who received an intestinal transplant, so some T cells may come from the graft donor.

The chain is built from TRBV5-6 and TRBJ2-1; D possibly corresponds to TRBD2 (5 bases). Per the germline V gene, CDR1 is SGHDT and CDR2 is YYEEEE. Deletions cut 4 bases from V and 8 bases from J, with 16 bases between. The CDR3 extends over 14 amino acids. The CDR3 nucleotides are TGTGCCAGCAGCCCCTGGCAGGAGAGGGATGAGCAGTTCTTC. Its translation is CASSPWQERDEQFF.

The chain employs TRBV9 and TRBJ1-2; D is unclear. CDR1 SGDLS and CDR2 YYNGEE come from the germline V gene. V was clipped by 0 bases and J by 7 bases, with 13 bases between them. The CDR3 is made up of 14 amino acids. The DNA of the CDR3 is TGTGCCAGCAGCGTAGGTGAGGGCAGGAGTGGCTACACCTTC. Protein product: CASSVGEGRSGYTF. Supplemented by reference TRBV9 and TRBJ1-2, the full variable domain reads DSGVTQTPKHLITATGQRVTLRCSPRSGDLSVYWYQQSLDQGLQFLIQYYNGEERAKGNILERFSAQQFPDLHSELNLSSLELGDSALYFCASSVGEGRSGYTFGSGTRLTVV.

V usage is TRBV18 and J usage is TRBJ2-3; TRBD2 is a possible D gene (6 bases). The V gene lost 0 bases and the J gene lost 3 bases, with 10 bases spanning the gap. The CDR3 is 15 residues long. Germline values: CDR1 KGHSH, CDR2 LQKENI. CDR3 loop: CASSPPGGTTDTQYF. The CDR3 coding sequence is TGTGCCAGCTCACCACCGGGGGGTACAACAGATACGCAGTATTTT. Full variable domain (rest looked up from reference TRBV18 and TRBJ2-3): NAGVMQNPRHLVRRRGQEARLRCSPMKGHSHVYWYRQLPEEGLKFMVYLQKENIIDESGMPKERFSAEFPKEGPSILRIQQVVRGDSAAYFCASSPPGGTTDTQYFGPGTRLTVL.

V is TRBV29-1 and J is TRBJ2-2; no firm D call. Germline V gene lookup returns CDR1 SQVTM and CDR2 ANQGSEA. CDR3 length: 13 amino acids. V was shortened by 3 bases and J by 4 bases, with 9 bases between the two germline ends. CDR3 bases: TGCAGCGTTGAGAGACTTTCCACCGGGGAGCTGTTTTTT. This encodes CSVERLSTGELFF.

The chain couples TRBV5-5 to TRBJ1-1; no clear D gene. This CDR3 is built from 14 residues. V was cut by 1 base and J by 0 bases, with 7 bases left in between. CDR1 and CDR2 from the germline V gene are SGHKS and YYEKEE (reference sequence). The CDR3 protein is CASSLPGLNTEAFF. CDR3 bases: TGTGCCAGCAGCTTGCCAGGTTTGAACACTGAAGCTTTCTTT. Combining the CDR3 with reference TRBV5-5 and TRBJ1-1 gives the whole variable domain DAGVTQSPTHLIKTRGQQVTLRCSPISGHKSVSWYQQVLGQGPQFIFQYYEKEERGRGNFPDRFSARQFPNYSSELNVNALLLGDSALYLCASSLPGLNTEAFFGQGTRLTVV.